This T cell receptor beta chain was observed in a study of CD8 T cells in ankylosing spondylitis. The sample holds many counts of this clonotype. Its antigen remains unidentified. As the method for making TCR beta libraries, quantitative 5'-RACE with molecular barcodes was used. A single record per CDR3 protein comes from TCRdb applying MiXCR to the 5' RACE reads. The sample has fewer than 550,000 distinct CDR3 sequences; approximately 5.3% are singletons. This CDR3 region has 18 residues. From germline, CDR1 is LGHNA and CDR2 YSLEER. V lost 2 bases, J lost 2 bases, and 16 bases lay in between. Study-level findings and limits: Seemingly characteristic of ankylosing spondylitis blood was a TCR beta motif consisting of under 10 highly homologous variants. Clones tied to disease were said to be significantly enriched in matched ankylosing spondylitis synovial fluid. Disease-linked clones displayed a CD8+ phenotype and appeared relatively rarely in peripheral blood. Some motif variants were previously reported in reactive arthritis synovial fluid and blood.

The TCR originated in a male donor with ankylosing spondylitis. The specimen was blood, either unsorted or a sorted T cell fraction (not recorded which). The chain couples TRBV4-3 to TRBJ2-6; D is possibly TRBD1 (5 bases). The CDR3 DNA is TGCGCCAGCAGCCAATACCAATATCCAGGGACTGGGGCCAACGTCCTGACTTTC. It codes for CASSQYQYPGTGANVLTF.